The 12 T cell receptor beta chains below all came from one sample that was sequenced in a study of blood T cell repertoires in COVID-19. TCRdb's copy holds only in-frame clones and misses some; the assay was immunoSEQ multiplex PCR. The sample has 300,000 to 500,000 clones, around nine tenths seen once; the top ten hold around 0.91%. What was sequenced was PBMCs or T cells enriched from blood (not recorded which). All receptors derive from a woman aged 30 to 39 with acute COVID-19.

This clone came up once. The V call is TRBV7-9, the J call TRBJ2-7; 10 bases line up with TRBD2. CDR3 length: 14 amino acids. Per the germline V gene, CDR1 is SEHNR and CDR2 is FQNEAQ (reference sequence). The ends lost 6 bases at V and 3 bases at J; junction bases unmatched: 5. The CDR3 spells CASRSGGGLYEQYF. In DNA, the CDR3 is TGTGCCAGCAGGAGCGGGGGGGGCCTCTACGAGCAGTACTTC.

This clone turned up a few times. This chain links TRBV28 with TRBJ1-5, with D maybe TRBD1 (6 bases). Per germline, CDR1 MDHEN and CDR2 SYDVKM. This CDR3 spans 15 amino acids. With 2 bases removed from V and 5 bases from J, the gap between germline ends came to 13 bases. The CDR3: CASSLRRTEHQPQHF. CDR3 DNA sequence: TGTGCCAGCAGTTTAAGGCGGACAGAGCATCAGCCCCAGCATTTT.

CDR3 DNA sequence: TGTGCCAGCTTCAGTGCCGTTTTCACCGGGGAGCTGTTTTTT. It encodes CASFSAVFTGELFF. This rearrangement joins TRBV18 to TRBJ2-2, with D unresolved. CDR3 length: 14 residues. Germline CDR1 and CDR2: KGHSH and LQKENI. Trimming took 7 bases from V and 4 from J, leaving 13 bases between them.

The chain employs TRBV7-3 and TRBJ1-2, with TRBD1 matching 8 bases. In germline, CDR1 is SGHTA, CDR2 FQGTGA. This CDR3 region has 13 residues. V lost 5 bases, J lost 7 bases, and 6 bases stayed unmatched. CDR3 DNA: TGTGCCAGCAGCCACGACAGGGGTGCTGGCTACACCTTC. Translation gives CASSHDRGAGYTF.

This clone has a handful of counts. V usage is TRBV14 and J usage is TRBJ2-1; 7 nucleotides line up with TRBD2. Germline V gene sequence: CDR1 SGHDN, CDR2 FVKESK. The CDR3 length is 13 residues. Losses at the gene ends were 4 bases for V and 6 bases for J; bases not matched to a gene: 3. The CDR3 DNA sequence: TGTGCCAGCAGCCCGACTAGCCTCAATGAGCAGTTCTTC. Translated, it gives CASSPTSLNEQFF.

This clone was detected once. The chain is built from TRBV6-1 and TRBJ2-7; perhaps TRBD1 as D (5 bases). This CDR3 is 14 amino acids long. Germline V gene lookup returns CDR1 MNHNS and CDR2 SASEGT. The V end lost 4 bases, the J end lost 3 bases, and 13 bases lay between the germline ends. The CDR3, as DNA: TGTGCCAGCAGTGGGCTTAAGGGGTACTACGAGCAGTACTTC. This sequence encodes CASSGLKGYYEQYF.

The chain has TRBV7-2 and TRBJ1-4; TRBD1 is a possible D gene (6 bases). V was clipped by 1 base and J by 8 bases, with 17 bases between them. Germline lookup yields CDR1 SGHTA and CDR2 FQGNSA. The CDR3 runs 16 residues. The CDR3 sequence is CASSLVGTGFGEKLFF. The DNA for the CDR3 is TGTGCCAGCAGCTTAGTGGGTACAGGGTTTGGCGAAAAACTGTTTTTT.

The V and J genes are TRBV6-1 and TRBJ1-2; 7 bases are shared with TRBD1. The V and J ends lost 0 bases and 3 bases, in that order; junction bases with no gene match: 4. The germline CDR1 and CDR2 sequences are MNHNS and SASEGT. The CDR3 covers 15 residues. CDR3 DNA: TGTGCCAGCAGTGAAGCGAACAGGGGTCACTATGGCTACACCTTC. It yields the protein CASSEANRGHYGYTF.

V is TRBV18 and J is TRBJ1-2; perhaps TRBD1 as D (5 bases). This CDR3 is 14 amino acids long. Deletions cut 1 base from V and 6 bases from J, with 12 bases between. Germline V gene sequence: CDR1 KGHSH, CDR2 LQKENI. The CDR3: CASSPQGPPDGYTF. As DNA, the CDR3 is TGTGCCAGCTCACCACAGGGGCCACCAGATGGCTACACCTTC.

The gene calls are TRBV5-6 and TRBJ1-4; 9 positions agree with TRBD1. This CDR3 spans 13 amino acids. Germline loops: CDR1 SGHDT, CDR2 YYEEEE. With 4 bases clipped from V and 9 bases from J, the junction kept 4 bases outside the gene matches. Here the CDR3 DNA reads TGTGCCAGCAGCCTTGGACAGGGGAAAAAACTGTTTTTT. Protein sequence: CASSLGQGKKLFF.

The gene calls are TRBV7-2 and TRBJ2-3; unclear D gene. V dropped 2 bases and J dropped 2 bases, with 5 bases sitting between them. This CDR3 has 13 amino acids. Germline V gene sequence: CDR1 SGHTA, CDR2 FQGNSA. CDR3 sequence (DNA): TGTGCCAGCAGCTTACAGAACACAGATACGCAGTATTTT. It specifies CASSLQNTDTQYF.

This chain connects TRBV5-1 to TRBJ2-1; D is possibly TRBD1 (5 bases). V was cut by 7 bases and J by 8 bases, with 19 bases left in between. Germline V gene data show CDR1 as SGHRS and CDR2 as YFSETQ. This CDR3 has 14 amino acids. In nucleotides, the CDR3 is TGCGCCAGCCGCACTTTGAAGGGGCGGCATGAGCAGTTCTTC. This codes for CASRTLKGRHEQFF.